A selection of T cell receptor beta chains follows, all from one sample in a study of CD8 T cells in Susac syndrome. TCRdb itself ran the immunoSEQ multiplex PCR reads through MiXCR, one entry per CDR3 protein. The sample carries over 350,000 distinct CDR3 sequences, approximately 85% recorded once. Sequencing was performed on CD8+ T cells from PBMCs. The receptors were sampled from a human donor with multiple sclerosis. The CDR3 runs from the conserved cysteine through the conserved F or W.

V	J	length	CDR3
TRBV19	TRBJ1-1	13	CASSILQGAEAFF
TRBV19	TRBJ1-5	15	CASSMGTPSNQPQHF
TRBV7-9	TRBJ2-1	14	CASSFSTGGDEQFF
TRBV29-1	TRBJ2-1	16	CSVEGVRESYYNEQFF
TRBV27	TRBJ2-7	16	CASRTELAGKSYEQYF
TRBV10-3	TRBJ1-1	14	CAIRPGVMNTEAFF
TRBV29-1	TRBJ2-7	14	CSVKTSQTPYEQYF
TRBV30	TRBJ1-6	14	CAWSIQGMASPLHF
TRBV11-2	TRBJ2-4	12	CASSLLGDIQYF
TRBV30	TRBJ1-5	17	CAWSVGTGFSGNQPQHF
TRBV4-2	TRBJ1-1	15	CASSPLWGANTEAFF
TRBV4-1	TRBJ1-1	14	CASSQGVVNTEAFF
TRBV5-1	TRBJ1-1	17	CASSSSGDREMNTEAFF
TRBV2	TRBJ2-7	15	CASSRGTAGLYEQYF
TRBV7-6	TRBJ2-2	16	CASSLYLLGNTGELFF
TRBV12-3/TRBV12-4	TRBJ2-7	14	CASSADRVGYEQYF